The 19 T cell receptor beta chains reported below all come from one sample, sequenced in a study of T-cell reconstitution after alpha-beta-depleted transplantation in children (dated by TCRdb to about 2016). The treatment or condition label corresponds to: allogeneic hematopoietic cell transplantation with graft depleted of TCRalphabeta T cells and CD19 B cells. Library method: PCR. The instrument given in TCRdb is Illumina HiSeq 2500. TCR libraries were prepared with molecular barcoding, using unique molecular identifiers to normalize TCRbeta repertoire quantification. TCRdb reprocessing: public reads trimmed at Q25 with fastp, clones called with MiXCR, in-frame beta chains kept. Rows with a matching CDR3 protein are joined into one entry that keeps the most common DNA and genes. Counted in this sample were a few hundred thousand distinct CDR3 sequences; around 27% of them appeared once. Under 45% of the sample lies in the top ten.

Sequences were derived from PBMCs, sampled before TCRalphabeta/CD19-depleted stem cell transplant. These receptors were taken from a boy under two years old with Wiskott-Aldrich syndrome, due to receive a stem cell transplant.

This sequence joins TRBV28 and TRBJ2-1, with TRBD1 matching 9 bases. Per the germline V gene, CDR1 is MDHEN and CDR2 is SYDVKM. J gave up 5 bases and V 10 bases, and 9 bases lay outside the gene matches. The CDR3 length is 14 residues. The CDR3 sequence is CATANWDRDNEQFF. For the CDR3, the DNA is TGTGCCACAGCGAATTGGGACAGGGACAATGAGCAGTTCTTC.

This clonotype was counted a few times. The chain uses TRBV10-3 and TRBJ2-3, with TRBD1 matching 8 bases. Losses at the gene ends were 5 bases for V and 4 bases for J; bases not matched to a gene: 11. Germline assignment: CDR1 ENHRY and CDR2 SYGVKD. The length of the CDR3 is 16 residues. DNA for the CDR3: TGTGCCATCAGTTACGCCAGGGGGCAAGGCGCAGATACGCAGTATTTT. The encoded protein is CAISYARGQGADTQYF.

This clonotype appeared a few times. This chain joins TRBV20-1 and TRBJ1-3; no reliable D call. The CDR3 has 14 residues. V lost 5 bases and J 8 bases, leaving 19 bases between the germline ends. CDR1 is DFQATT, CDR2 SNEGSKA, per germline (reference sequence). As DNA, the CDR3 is TGCAGTGCTTATAACCCCCTGAGCCCAGACACCATATATTTT. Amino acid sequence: CSAYNPLSPDTIYF.

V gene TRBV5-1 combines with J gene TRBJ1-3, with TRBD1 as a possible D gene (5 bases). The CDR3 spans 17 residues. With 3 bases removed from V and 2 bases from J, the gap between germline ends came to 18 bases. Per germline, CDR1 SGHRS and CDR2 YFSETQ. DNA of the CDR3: TGCGCCAGCAGCTGGCGGGGGAGGGAAGCGGCTGGAAACACCATATATTTT. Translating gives CASSWRGREAAGNTIYF.

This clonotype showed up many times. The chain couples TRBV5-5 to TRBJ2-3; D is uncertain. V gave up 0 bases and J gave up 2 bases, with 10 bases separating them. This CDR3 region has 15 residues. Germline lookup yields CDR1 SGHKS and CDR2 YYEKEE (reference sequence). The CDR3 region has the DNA TGTGCCAGCAGCTTGGTTTCTAGGTCCACAGATACGCAGTATTTT. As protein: CASSLVSRSTDTQYF.

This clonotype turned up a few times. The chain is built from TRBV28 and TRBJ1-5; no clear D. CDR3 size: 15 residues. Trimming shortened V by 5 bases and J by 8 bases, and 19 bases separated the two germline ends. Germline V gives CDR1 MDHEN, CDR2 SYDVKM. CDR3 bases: TGTGCCAGCAGTCCCCACGGGCCTATCGGGGAGCCCCAGCATTTT. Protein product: CASSPHGPIGEPQHF.

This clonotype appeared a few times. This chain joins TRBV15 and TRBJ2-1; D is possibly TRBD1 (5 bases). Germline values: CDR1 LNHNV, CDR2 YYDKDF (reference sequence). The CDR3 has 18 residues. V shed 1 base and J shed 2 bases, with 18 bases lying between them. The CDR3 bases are TGTGCCACCAGCAGAGGCGCCCGTCGCTCAGGGCCCTACAATGAGCAGTTCTTC. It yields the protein CATSRGARRSGPYNEQFF.

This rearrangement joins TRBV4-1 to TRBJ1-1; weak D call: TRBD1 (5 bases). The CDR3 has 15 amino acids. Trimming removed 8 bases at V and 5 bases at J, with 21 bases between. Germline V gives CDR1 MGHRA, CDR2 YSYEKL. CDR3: CASREGLGRRTEAFF. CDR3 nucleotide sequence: TGCGCCAGCCGCGAAGGCCTGGGGCGGAGAACTGAAGCTTTCTTT.

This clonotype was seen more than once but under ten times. CDR3 DNA sequence: TGCAGTGCTAGAGCTGCCGCGGGACTAGCGGGAAACTACGAGCAGTACTTC. Translated: CSARAAAGLAGNYEQYF. The chain carries TRBV20-1 and TRBJ2-7; 13 positions match TRBD2. The CDR3 is 17 amino acids. The J segment lost 3 bases and the V segment lost 1 base, leaving 9 bases of the junction unmatched. Germline V gene data show CDR1 as DFQATT and CDR2 as SNEGSKA (reference sequence).

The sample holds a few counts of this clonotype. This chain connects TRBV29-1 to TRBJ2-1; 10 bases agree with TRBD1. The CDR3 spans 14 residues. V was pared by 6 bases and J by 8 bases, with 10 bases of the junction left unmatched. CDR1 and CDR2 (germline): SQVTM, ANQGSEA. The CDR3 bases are TGCAGCGTAGTCCGACAGGGGGCCGAGTATGAGCAGTTCTTC. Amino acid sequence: CSVVRQGAEYEQFF.

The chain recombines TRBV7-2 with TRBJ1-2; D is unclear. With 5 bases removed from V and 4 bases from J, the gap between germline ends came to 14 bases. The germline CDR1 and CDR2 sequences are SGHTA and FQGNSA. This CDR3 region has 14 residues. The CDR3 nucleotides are TGTGCCAGCAGCCTCCCACAGCGTCCCTATGGCTACACCTTC. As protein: CASSLPQRPYGYTF.

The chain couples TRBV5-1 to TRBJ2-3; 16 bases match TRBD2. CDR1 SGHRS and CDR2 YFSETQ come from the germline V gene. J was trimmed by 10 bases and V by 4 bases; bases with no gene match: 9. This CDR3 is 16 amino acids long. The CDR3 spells CASSPRFGTSGRAQYF. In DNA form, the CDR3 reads TGCGCCAGCAGCCCCCGATTTGGGACTAGCGGGAGGGCGCAGTATTTT.

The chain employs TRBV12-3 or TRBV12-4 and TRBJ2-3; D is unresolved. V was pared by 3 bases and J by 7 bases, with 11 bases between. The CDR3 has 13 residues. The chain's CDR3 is CASSFLKKNTQYF. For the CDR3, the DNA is TGTGCCAGCAGTTTTTTAAAGAAGAATACGCAGTATTTT.

CDR3 in amino acids: CASSFTNEKLFF. CDR3 bases: TGTGCCAGCAGTTTCACTAATGAAAAACTGTTTTTT. The rearrangement joins TRBV27 to TRBJ1-4; no reliable D call. Germline V lookup: CDR1 MNHEY, CDR2 SMNVEV (reference sequence). V was pared by 3 bases and J by 2 bases, with 1 base between. The CDR3 totals 12 residues.

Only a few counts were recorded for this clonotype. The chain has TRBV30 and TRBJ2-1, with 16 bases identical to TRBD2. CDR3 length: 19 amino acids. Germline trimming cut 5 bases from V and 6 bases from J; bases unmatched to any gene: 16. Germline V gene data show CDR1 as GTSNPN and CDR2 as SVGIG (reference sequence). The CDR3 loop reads CAWQTPGLAGGPISNEQFF. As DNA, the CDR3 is TGTGCCTGGCAAACACCGGGACTAGCGGGAGGGCCAATATCCAATGAGCAGTTCTTC.

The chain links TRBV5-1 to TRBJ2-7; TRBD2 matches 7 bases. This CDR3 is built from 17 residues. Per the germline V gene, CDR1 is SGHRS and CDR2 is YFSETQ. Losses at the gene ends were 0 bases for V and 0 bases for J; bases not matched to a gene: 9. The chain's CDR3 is CASSLEILGGVSYEQYF. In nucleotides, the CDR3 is TGCGCCAGCAGCTTGGAAATATTGGGAGGGGTCTCCTACGAGCAGTACTTC.

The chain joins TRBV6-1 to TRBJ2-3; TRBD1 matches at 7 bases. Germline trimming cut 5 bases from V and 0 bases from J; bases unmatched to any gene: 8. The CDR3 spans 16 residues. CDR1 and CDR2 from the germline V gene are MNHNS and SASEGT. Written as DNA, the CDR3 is TGTGCCAGCAGTCTTCGACAGGGCCTTAGCACAGATACGCAGTATTTT. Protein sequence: CASSLRQGLSTDTQYF.

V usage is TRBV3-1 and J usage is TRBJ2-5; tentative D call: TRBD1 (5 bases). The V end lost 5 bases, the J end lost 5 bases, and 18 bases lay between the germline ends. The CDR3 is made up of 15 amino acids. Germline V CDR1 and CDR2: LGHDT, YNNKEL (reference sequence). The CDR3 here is CASSAQPVGAETQYF. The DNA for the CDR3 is TGTGCCAGCAGCGCCCAGCCAGTAGGGGCGGAGACCCAGTACTTC.

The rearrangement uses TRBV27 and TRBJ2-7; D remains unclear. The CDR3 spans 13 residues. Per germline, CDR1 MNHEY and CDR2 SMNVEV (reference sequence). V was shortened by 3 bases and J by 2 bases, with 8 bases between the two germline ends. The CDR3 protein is CASSFGSPYEQYF. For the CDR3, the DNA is TGTGCCAGCAGTTTTGGCAGTCCCTACGAGCAGTACTTC.